Below are 5 T cell receptor beta chains sequenced from a single sample in a study of T cell responses to AZD1222 COVID-19 vaccine listed by TCRdb under 2021. The method behind the library was the immunoSEQ multiplex PCR assay. Here the immuneACCESS table is served through TCRdb, limited to in-frame sequences with V and J called. Missing clones are a known gap in these copies; in checked studies unresolved V genes cover under half, and the rest lacks a known reason. In all, the sample holds over 95,000 clones, and approximately 88% of those were seen once. About 6.5% of the sample comes from the top ten. What this sample's time point label stands for: about 28 days (+/-7) after the second vaccine dose. This material consisted of peripheral blood, taken 28 days after the second AZD1222 dose. These receptor sequences come from an adult who received the AZD1222 COVID-19 vaccine.

Here the CDR3 reads CASSLQGSTEAFF. As DNA, the CDR3 is TGTGCCAGCAGCTTGCAGGGGTCCACTGAAGCTTTCTTT. J is TRBJ1-1 and V is TRBV5-5; weak D call: TRBD1 (6 bases). V was pared by 1 base and J by 4 bases, with 8 bases between. The germline V gene encodes CDR1 SGHKS and CDR2 YYEKEE (reference sequence). This CDR3 region has 13 residues. Complete variable domain (other parts from reference TRBV5-5 and TRBJ1-1): DAGVTQSPTHLIKTRGQQVTLRCSPISGHKSVSWYQQVLGQGPQFIFQYYEKEERGRGNFPDRFSARQFPNYSSELNVNALLLGDSALYLCASSLQGSTEAFFGQGTRLTVV.

This clone was detected a few times. This chain connects TRBV6-4 to TRBJ2-3, with unresolved D. The CDR3 is 13 amino acids. CDR1 is MRHNA and CDR2 is SNTAGT in the germline V gene. V shed 2 bases and J shed 3 bases, with 6 bases lying between them. The CDR3: CASSDRETDTQYF. The CDR3 region has the DNA TGTGCCAGCAGTGACCGAGAAACAGATACGCAGTATTTT.

This rearrangement joins TRBV5-6 to TRBJ1-1; D possibly corresponds to TRBD1 (5 bases). Trimming left V 0 bases short and J 8 bases short, with 17 bases between. From germline, CDR1 is SGHDT and CDR2 YYEEEE. The CDR3 runs to 15 residues. CDR3 coding DNA: TGTGCCAGCAGCTTGGGGGCCCAGGGCGCTCCCGAAGCTTTCTTT. It is translated as CASSLGAQGAPEAFF.

The chain couples TRBV5-1 to TRBJ1-2, with TRBD1 matching 9 bases. The CDR3 consists of 15 residues. CDR1 is SGHRS and CDR2 is YFSETQ in the germline V gene. The J segment lost 3 bases and the V segment lost 3 bases, leaving 6 bases of the junction unmatched. This CDR3 is CASSWGQGGDYGYTF. The CDR3 DNA reads TGCGCCAGCAGCTGGGGACAGGGTGGGGACTATGGCTACACCTTC.

The V call is TRBV11-2, the J call TRBJ1-1; no reliable D call. This CDR3 contains 15 residues. Germline CDR1 and CDR2: SGHAT and FQNNGV. The V gene lost 3 bases and the J gene lost 2 bases, with 13 bases spanning the gap. The CDR3 region is CASSFGQNFNTEAFF. The CDR3 DNA reads as TGTGCCAGCAGCTTTGGCCAAAACTTCAACACTGAAGCTTTCTTT. The complete variable domain, with remaining parts taken from reference TRBV11-2 and TRBJ1-1, reads EAGVAQSPRYKIIEKRQSVAFWCNPISGHATLYWYQQILGQGPKLLIQFQNNGVVDDSQLPKDRFSAERLKGVDSTLKIQPAKLEDSAVYLCASSFGQNFNTEAFFGQGTRLTVV.